This T cell receptor beta chain was captured in a study of cytomegalovirus exposure and HLA in healthy donors. The study ran its PCR with 60 Vbeta and 13 Jbeta primers. The assay was immunoSEQ multiplex PCR, and TCRdb's table has in-frame clones only and misses some. The sample has about 140,000 clones, 82% seen once. Germline V gives CDR1 MNHEY, CDR2 SMNVEV (reference sequence). The CDR3 has 15 residues. V was shortened by 0 bases and J by 0 bases, with 5 bases between the two germline ends. Notes on the study in general: It was shown in a later analysis that HLA-associated TCR beta chains were more clonally expanded than other, equally common chains. Rare TCR sequences dominated, though some public TCRs recurred in many donors. Presence/absence analyses assumed roughly uniform sequencing depth across donors. An analysis was carried out later, and it reportedly showed fewer N-insertions in an Asian-associated ancestry cluster than the approximately 700-donor mean.

With respect to this clone: Its target is not known.

This TCR derives from a male donor in good health and CMV-seronegative. The specimen was PBMCs. The chain has TRBV27 and TRBJ1-4; D ambiguous. The CDR3 spells CASSLSFATNEKLFF. The CDR3 coding sequence is TGTGCCAGCAGTTTATCCTTTGCAACTAATGAAAAACTGTTTTTT.